This T cell receptor beta chain was sequenced in a study of identical twins. MiXCR was run by TCRdb on the 5' RACE reads, yielding one entry per CDR3 protein. The table has hundreds of thousands of distinct CDR3 sequences, approximately 13% seen once. This clonotype was counted many times. The V end lost 0 bases, the J end lost 2 bases, and 13 bases lay between the germline ends. The CDR3 sequence is 16 residues long. The germline CDR1 and CDR2 sequences are LGHDT and YNNKEL (reference sequence). The data were also submitted as part of a second study, on yellow fever vaccine responses in identical twins.

Sequencing was done on a sample of PBMCs. This clonotype originated in a woman between 18 and 29 years old in good health. V gene TRBV3-1 combines with J gene TRBJ2-5; D perhaps matches TRBD2 (6 bases). For the CDR3, the DNA is TGTGCCAGCAGCCAAGATTCTGGAGGGGATCAAGAGACCCAGTACTTC. Translated: CASSQDSGGDQETQYF.